The 3 T cell receptor beta chains below come from one sample, sequenced in a study of cytomegalovirus exposure and HLA in healthy donors. Amplification used 60 Vbeta primers and 13 Jbeta primers. TCRdb keeps only in-frame clones here, not all; method: immunoSEQ multiplex PCR. This table holds tens of thousands of clones, about 81% found once. Sequences were obtained from PBMCs. All receptors derive from a human donor in good health.

This clone came up once. Other DNA sequences of this sample code for an identical CDR3. The chain employs TRBV5-1 and TRBJ2-7, with D uncertain. The CDR3 spans 14 residues. Trimming removed 2 bases from V and 1 base from J, with 10 bases in between. Germline values: CDR1 SGHRS, CDR2 YFSETQ. CDR3 DNA sequence: TGCGCCAGCAGCTTATCCCCAGGTTCCTACGAGCAGTACTTC. Residues: CASSLSPGSYEQYF.

The count of this clone is one. The chain links TRBV4-2 to TRBJ1-2; 10 nucleotides match TRBD1. Germline V gene sequence: CDR1 LGHNA, CDR2 YNFKEQ. CDR3 length: 15 amino acids. The J segment lost 4 bases and the V segment lost 1 base, leaving 3 bases of the junction unmatched. CDR3 coding DNA: TGTGCCAGCAGCCAAGCGACAGGGGGCTCCTATGGCTACACCTTC. Translating it yields CASSQATGGSYGYTF.

The CDR3 region has the DNA TGTGCCAGCAGTGGGGAGGAAGACGGGGAAAAACTGTTTTTT. Encoded protein: CASSGEEDGEKLFF. V and J are TRBV6-1 and TRBJ1-4; unclear D gene. CDR1 and CDR2 from the germline V gene are MNHNS and SASEGT. CDR3 length: 14 residues. The V gene lost 4 bases and the J gene lost 8 bases, with 14 bases spanning the gap.